Listed below are T cell receptor beta chains from one sample, sequenced in a study of blood T cell repertoires in COVID-19. Profiling relied on immunoSEQ multiplex PCR, and the TCRdb table lists in-frame clones only, not all of them. Altogether over 250,000 clones are present, 80% to 90% being singletons, with the ten largest covering approximately 11%. Sample: peripheral blood. Source of these receptors: a woman aged 70 to 79 with acute or convalescent COVID-19. Each CDR3 is given with its conserved first and last residue. Each record gives: V gene, D gene, clone size, J gene, CDR3 protein, CDR3 DNA. A D gene is named only where the DNA matches it firmly. Rows may omit the clone size; those that give it use once, few, many or a size class.

v_call: TRBV19
d_call: .
clone_size: .
j_call: TRBJ1-5
cdr3_aa: CASEPGSNQPQHF
cdr3_nt: TGTGCCAGTGAGCCAGGGAGCAATCAGCCCCAGCATTTT

v_call: TRBV7-2
d_call: .
clone_size: .
j_call: TRBJ2-1
cdr3_aa: CASSLVAGSGGGTYNEQFF
cdr3_nt: TGTGCCAGCAGCTTAGTTGCGGGGAGTGGTGGGGGGACCTACAATGAGCAGTTCTTC

v_call: TRBV2
d_call: .
clone_size: few
j_call: TRBJ2-7
cdr3_aa: CASLQTLYEQYF
cdr3_nt: TGTGCCAGCCTACAGACCCTGTACGAGCAGTACTTC

v_call: TRBV10-1
d_call: TRBD2
clone_size: .
j_call: TRBJ2-2
cdr3_aa: CASSEGSGVPRVFF
cdr3_nt: TGCGCCAGCAGTGAGGGCAGCGGGGTCCCCCGGGTGTTTTTT

v_call: TRBV2
d_call: .
clone_size: .
j_call: TRBJ2-1
cdr3_aa: CASNQGVGNEQFF
cdr3_nt: TGTGCCAGCAACCAGGGTGTGGGCAATGAGCAGTTCTTC

v_call: TRBV7-3
d_call: .
clone_size: .
j_call: TRBJ2-2
cdr3_aa: CASSLEAGELFF
cdr3_nt: TGTGCCAGCAGCTTAGAGGCAGGGGAGCTGTTTTTT

v_call: TRBV27
d_call: TRBD1
clone_size: .
j_call: TRBJ1-2
cdr3_aa: CASSLRDRDIYGYTF
cdr3_nt: TGTGCCAGCAGTTTAAGAGACAGGGATATCTATGGCTACACCTTC

v_call: TRBV19
d_call: TRBD1
clone_size: .
j_call: TRBJ1-6
cdr3_aa: CATGDRGNSPLHF
cdr3_nt: TGTGCCACCGGGGACAGGGGCAATTCACCCCTCCACTTT

v_call: TRBV5-8
d_call: .
clone_size: .
j_call: TRBJ2-3
cdr3_aa: CASSIFRLTQYF
cdr3_nt: TGTGCCAGCTCCATTTTCAGGCTTACGCAGTATTTT

v_call: TRBV9
d_call: .
clone_size: .
j_call: TRBJ1-1
cdr3_aa: CASSPRRGRAEAFF
cdr3_nt: TGTGCCAGCAGCCCCAGGAGGGGCCGGGCTGAAGCTTTCTTT

v_call: TRBV19
d_call: TRBD1
clone_size: once
j_call: TRBJ1-2
cdr3_aa: CASRIRQGSGYTF
cdr3_nt: TGTGCCAGTAGGATTAGACAGGGTTCGGGCTACACCTTC

v_call: TRBV7-8
d_call: .
clone_size: once
j_call: TRBJ2-2
cdr3_aa: CASSLPLGQRTGELFF
cdr3_nt: TGTGCCAGCAGCTTGCCCCTCGGACAGCGTACCGGGGAGCTGTTTTTT

v_call: TRBV2
d_call: .
clone_size: .
j_call: TRBJ1-1
cdr3_aa: CASSEAASGVNTEAFF
cdr3_nt: TGTGCCAGCAGTGAAGCGGCAAGCGGGGTAAACACTGAAGCTTTCTTT

v_call: TRBV6-2/TRBV6-3
d_call: .
clone_size: few
j_call: TRBJ2-2
cdr3_aa: CASSYVQILRSGELFF
cdr3_nt: TGTGCCAGCAGTTACGTACAGATATTACGATCCGGGGAGCTGTTTTTT

v_call: TRBV30
d_call: .
clone_size: .
j_call: TRBJ1-1
cdr3_aa: CAWALEDAAEAFF
cdr3_nt: TGTGCCTGGGCTTTGGAGGATGCCGCTGAAGCTTTCTTT

v_call: TRBV9
d_call: TRBD1
clone_size: few
j_call: TRBJ1-2
cdr3_aa: CASSGSLTGFTGYTF
cdr3_nt: TGTGCCAGCAGCGGGAGCCTGACAGGGTTTACTGGCTACACCTTC

v_call: TRBV10-3
d_call: .
clone_size: .
j_call: TRBJ2-3
cdr3_aa: CAISERVGLTQYF
cdr3_nt: TGTGCCATCAGTGAGCGGGTAGGACTTACGCAGTATTTT

v_call: TRBV6-5
d_call: .
clone_size: .
j_call: TRBJ2-3
cdr3_aa: CASSRTPGGADTQYF
cdr3_nt: TGTGCCAGCAGTCGTACTCCCGGGGGAGCAGATACGCAGTATTTT

v_call: TRBV25-1
d_call: TRBD1
clone_size: .
j_call: TRBJ1-1
cdr3_aa: CASSEVEGALNTEAFF
cdr3_nt: TGTGCCAGCAGTGAGGTGGAGGGGGCCCTGAACACTGAAGCTTTCTTT

v_call: TRBV20-1
d_call: .
clone_size: .
j_call: TRBJ2-5
cdr3_aa: CSASGQRGETQYF
cdr3_nt: TGCAGTGCTAGTGGGCAACGGGGAGAGACCCAGTACTTC

v_call: TRBV5-1
d_call: TRBD1
clone_size: .
j_call: TRBJ1-2
cdr3_aa: CASSLANPGQGGYTF
cdr3_nt: TGCGCCAGCAGCTTGGCCAATCCGGGACAGGGGGGCTACACCTTC

v_call: TRBV5-6
d_call: .
clone_size: once
j_call: TRBJ2-4
cdr3_aa: CASSLSQENIQYF
cdr3_nt: TGTGCCAGCAGCTTGTCTCAGGAAAACATTCAGTACTTC

v_call: TRBV5-1
d_call: TRBD2
clone_size: once
j_call: TRBJ2-7
cdr3_aa: CASSLALAADEQYF
cdr3_nt: TGCGCCAGCAGCTTAGCACTAGCGGCGGACGAGCAGTACTTC